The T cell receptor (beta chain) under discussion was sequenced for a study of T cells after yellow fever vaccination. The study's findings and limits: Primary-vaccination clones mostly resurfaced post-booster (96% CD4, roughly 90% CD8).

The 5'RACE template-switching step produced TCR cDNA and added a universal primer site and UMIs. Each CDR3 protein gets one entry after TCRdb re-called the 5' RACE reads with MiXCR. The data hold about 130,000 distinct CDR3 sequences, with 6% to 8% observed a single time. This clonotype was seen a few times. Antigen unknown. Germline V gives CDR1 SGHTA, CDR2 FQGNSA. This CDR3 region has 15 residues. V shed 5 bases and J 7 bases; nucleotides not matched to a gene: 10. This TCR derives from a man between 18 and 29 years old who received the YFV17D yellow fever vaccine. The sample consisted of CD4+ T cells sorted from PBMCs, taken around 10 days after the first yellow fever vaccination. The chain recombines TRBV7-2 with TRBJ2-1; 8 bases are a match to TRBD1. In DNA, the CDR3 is TGTGCCAGCAGCCCCCGGACAGGGAGTGGGAATGAGCAGTTCTTC. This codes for CASSPRTGSGNEQFF. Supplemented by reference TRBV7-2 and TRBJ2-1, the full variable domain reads GAGVSQSPSNKVTEKGKDVELRCDPISGHTALYWYRQSLGQGLEFLIYFQGNSAPDKSGLPSDRFSAERTGGSVSTLTIQRTQQEDSAVYLCASSPRTGSGNEQFFGPGTRLTVL.